Below are 3 T cell receptor beta chains sequenced from a single sample in a study of blood T cell repertoires in COVID-19. Sequencing used immunoSEQ multiplex PCR; TCRdb keeps in-frame clones, though not all of them. There are about 190,000 clones in the sample; approximately 80% occur only once, and less than 15% lies in the top ten. Sequenced input: peripheral blood. These receptors all stem from a man aged 45-65 years who had recovered from COVID-19.

This chain links TRBV24-1 with TRBJ2-1; D ambiguous. The germline V gene encodes CDR1 KGHDR and CDR2 SFDVKD. The CDR3 extends over 14 amino acids. The V and J ends lost 2 bases and 8 bases respectively, with 12 bases between them. The CDR3 here is CATSDSKRYDEQFF. The CDR3 nucleotides are TGTGCCACCAGTGATTCAAAGCGTTATGATGAGCAGTTCTTC.

The V and J genes are TRBV27 and TRBJ1-5, with no clear D. V shed 4 bases and J shed 6 bases, with 13 bases lying between them. CDR3 length: 14 amino acids. Germline CDR1 MNHEY, CDR2 SMNVEV (reference sequence). The CDR3 sequence: CASSSLGSGQPQHF. CDR3 sequence (DNA): TGTGCCAGCAGTTCCCTTGGTTCCGGTCAGCCCCAGCATTTT.

The J gene is TRBJ2-2, the V gene TRBV5-1; 10 nucleotides agree with TRBD1. V lost 0 bases, J lost 2 bases, and 4 bases stayed unmatched. The CDR3 is 17 residues long. Germline-derived CDR1 and CDR2 are SGHRS and YFSETQ. CDR3 coding DNA: TGCGCCAGCAGCTTGGCGAAGACAGGGGGCAACACCGGGGAGCTGTTTTTT. This codes for CASSLAKTGGNTGELFF. The entire variable domain, with the rest obtained from reference TRBV5-1 and TRBJ2-2, is as follows: KAGVTQTPRYLIKTRGQQVTLSCSPISGHRSVSWYQQTPGQGLQFLFEYFSETQRNKGNFPGRFSGRQFSNSRSEMNVSTLELGDSALYLCASSLAKTGGNTGELFFGEGSRLTVL.